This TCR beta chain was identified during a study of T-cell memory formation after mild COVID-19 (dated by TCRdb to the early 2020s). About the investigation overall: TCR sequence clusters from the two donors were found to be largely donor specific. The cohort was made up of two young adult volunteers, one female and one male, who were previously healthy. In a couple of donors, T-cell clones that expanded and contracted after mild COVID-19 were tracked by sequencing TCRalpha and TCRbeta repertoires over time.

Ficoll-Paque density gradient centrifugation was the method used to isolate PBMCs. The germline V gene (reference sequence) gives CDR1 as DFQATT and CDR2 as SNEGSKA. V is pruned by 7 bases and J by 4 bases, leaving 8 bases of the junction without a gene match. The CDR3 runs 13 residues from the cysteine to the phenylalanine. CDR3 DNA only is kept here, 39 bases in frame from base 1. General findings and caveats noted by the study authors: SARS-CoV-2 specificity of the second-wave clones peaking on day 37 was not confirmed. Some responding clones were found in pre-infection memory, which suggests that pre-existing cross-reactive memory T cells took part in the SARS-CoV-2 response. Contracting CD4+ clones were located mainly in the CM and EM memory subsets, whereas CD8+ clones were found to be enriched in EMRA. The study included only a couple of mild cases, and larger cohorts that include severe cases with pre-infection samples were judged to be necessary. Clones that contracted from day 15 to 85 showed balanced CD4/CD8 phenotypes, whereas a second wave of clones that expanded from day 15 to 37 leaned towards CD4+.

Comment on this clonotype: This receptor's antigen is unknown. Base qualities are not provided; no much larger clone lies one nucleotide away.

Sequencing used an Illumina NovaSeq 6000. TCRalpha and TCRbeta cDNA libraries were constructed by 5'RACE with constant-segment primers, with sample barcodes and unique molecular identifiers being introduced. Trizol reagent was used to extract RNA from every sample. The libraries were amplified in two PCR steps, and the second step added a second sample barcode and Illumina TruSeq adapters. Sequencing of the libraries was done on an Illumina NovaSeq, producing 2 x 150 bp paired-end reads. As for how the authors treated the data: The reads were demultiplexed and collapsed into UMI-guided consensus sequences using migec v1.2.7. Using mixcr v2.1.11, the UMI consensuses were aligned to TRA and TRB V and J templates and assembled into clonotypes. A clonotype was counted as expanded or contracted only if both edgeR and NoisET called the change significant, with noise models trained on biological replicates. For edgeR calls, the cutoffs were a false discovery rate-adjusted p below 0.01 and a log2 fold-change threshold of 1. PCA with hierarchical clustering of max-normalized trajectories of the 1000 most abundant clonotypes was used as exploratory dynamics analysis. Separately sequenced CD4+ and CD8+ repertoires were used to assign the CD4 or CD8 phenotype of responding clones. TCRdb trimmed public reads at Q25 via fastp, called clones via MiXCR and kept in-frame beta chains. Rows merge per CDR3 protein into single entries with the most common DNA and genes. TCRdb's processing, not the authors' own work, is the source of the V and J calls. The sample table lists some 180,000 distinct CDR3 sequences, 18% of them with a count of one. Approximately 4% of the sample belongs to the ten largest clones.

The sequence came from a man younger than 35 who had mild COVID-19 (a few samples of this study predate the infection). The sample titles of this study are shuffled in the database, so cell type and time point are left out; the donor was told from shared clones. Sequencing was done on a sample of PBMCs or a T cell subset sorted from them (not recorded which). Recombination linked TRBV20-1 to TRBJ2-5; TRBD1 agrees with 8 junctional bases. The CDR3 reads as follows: CSGAAGGVETQYF. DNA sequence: TGCAGTGGAGCAGCAGGGGGCGTAGAGACCCAGTACTTC.